Listed here is a single TCR beta chain. Its target is unknown. The record originates from a study of T cell clonotyping in hematopoietic cell transplantation. General study results and limits: Recipient TCR diversity dropped after transplant; expanded clonotypes rose from day 30 to 180. Without cell sorting, CD4 versus CD8 contributions remain unresolved. At the given depth, recipient repertoires were over 97% de novo clonotypes. Higher Inverse Simpson Index values in graft donor and pretransplant recipient predicted broader posttransplant TCR diversity.

CDR1 and CDR2 from the germline V gene are SGDLS and YYNGEE. V shed 0 bases and J 0 bases; nucleotides not matched to a gene: 2. The CDR3 runs to 16 residues. Libraries were prepared by immunoSEQ multiplex PCR; TCRdb keeps only in-frame clonotypes and omits some of them. The sample shows 10,000 to 15,000 clones, more than 85% of them seen only once. Sequences were obtained from peripheral blood mononuclear cells. This receptor was identified in a woman between 45 and 65 years old in good health. Some clones in this sample may be carry-over from other donors' samples. V gene TRBV9 combines with J gene TRBJ2-1; 8 nucleotides line up with TRBD1. The CDR3 DNA reads as TGTGCCAGCAGCGTAGACGGACAGGGCTCCTACAATGAGCAGTTCTTC. Amino acids: CASSVDGQGSYNEQFF.